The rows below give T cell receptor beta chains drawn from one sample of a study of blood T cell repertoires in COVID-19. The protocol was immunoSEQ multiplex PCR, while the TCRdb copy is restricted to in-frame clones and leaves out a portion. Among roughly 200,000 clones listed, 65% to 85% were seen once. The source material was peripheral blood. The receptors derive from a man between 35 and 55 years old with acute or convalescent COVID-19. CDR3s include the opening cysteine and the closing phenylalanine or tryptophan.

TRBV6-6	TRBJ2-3	CASSLSTDTQYF
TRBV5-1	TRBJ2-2	CASSLGSTGELFF
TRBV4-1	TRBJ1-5	CASSQSLRSNQPQHF
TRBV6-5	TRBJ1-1	CASRDPGVGTEAFF
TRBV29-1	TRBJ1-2	CSVVEHGYTF
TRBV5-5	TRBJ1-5	CASSSGDRGARQPQHF
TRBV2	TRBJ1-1	CASSPLTLNTEAFF
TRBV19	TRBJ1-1	CASSSGQQNTEAFF
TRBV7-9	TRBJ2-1	CASSLGRGSFNEQFF
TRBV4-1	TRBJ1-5	CASSQIWTGNQPQHF
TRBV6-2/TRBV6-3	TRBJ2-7	CASSYSGDEQYF
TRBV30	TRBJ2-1	CAWSTRGLAGMSSYNEQFF
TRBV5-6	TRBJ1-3	CASSSRKSGNTIYF
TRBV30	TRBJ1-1	CAWSRTSNLEAFF
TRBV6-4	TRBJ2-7	CARTGPTYEQYF
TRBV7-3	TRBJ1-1	CASSLNRVSEAFF
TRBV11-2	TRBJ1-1	CASSQTGYTEAFF